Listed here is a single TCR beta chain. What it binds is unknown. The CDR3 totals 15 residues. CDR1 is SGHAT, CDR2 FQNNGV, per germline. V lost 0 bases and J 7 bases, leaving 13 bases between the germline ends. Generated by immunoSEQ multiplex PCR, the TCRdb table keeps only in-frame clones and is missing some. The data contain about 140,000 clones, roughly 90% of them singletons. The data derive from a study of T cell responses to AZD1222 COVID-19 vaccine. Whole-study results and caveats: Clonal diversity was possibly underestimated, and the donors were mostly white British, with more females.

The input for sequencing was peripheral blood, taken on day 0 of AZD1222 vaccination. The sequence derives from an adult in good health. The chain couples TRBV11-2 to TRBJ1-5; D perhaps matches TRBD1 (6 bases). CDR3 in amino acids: CASSLDQGLGQPQHF. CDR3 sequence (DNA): TGTGCCAGCAGCTTAGATCAGGGGTTGGGGCAGCCCCAGCATTTT.